Below, 16 T cell receptor beta chains from the same sample are listed, as sequenced in a study of blood T cell repertoires in COVID-19 (dated by TCRdb to the early 2020s). The library was produced with the immunoSEQ multiplex PCR assay. Here the immuneACCESS table is served through TCRdb, limited to in-frame sequences with V and J called. Missing clones are a known gap in these copies; in checked studies unresolved V genes cover under half, and the rest lacks a known reason. The sample table holds approximately 240,000 clones, of which around nine tenths were seen once. Jointly, the top ten make up roughly 0.79% of the sample. Sequenced: peripheral blood. Receptors originate from a man in his thirties or forties with COVID-19, enrolled during active disease.

The CDR3 nucleotides read TGTGCCAGTAGCCAGACAGGGCTCGGAGGAGAGACCCAGTACTTC. Its translation is CASSQTGLGGETQYF. The rearrangement joins TRBV19 to TRBJ2-5; 7 nucleotides line up with TRBD1. CDR3 length equals 15 residues. The ends lost 6 bases at V and 4 bases at J; junction bases unmatched: 11. CDR1 and CDR2 (germline): LNHDA, SQIVND (reference sequence).

The genes are TRBV24-1 and TRBJ2-2, with 8 bases fitting TRBD1. The CDR3 totals 20 residues. J lost 5 bases, V lost 2 bases, and 18 bases had no gene match. Germline CDR1 is KGHDR and CDR2 is SFDVKD. The CDR3 sequence is CATSDSPGTGPRGRTGELFF. The CDR3 nucleotides are TGTGCCACCAGTGATTCTCCCGGGACAGGACCACGGGGGAGGACCGGGGAGCTGTTTTTT.

The chain has TRBV4-1 and TRBJ1-5, with 7 bases that match TRBD1. This CDR3 contains 16 residues. The trim removed 4 bases at V and 6 bases at J, leaving 12 bases unmatched. Germline V gene data show CDR1 as MGHRA and CDR2 as YSYEKL. Here the CDR3 reads CASSLKDREGVQPQHF. For the CDR3, the DNA is TGCGCCAGCAGCCTAAAAGACAGGGAAGGAGTTCAGCCCCAGCATTTT.

The CDR3 nucleotides are TGTGCCAGCAGTACCGACGGGGCGGGGGCAGAGTACGAGCAGTACTTC. It is translated as CASSTDGAGAEYEQYF. The rearrangement uses TRBV28 and TRBJ2-7, with D possibly matching TRBD2 (7 bases). Germline V gene lookup returns CDR1 MDHEN and CDR2 SYDVKM. This CDR3 is 16 amino acids long. V lost 5 bases and J 4 bases, leaving 21 bases between the germline ends.

The CDR3 reads CASSVGAEVSYNEQFF. The CDR3 DNA is TGTGCCAGCAGCGTAGGAGCGGAGGTTTCCTACAATGAGCAGTTCTTC. The rearrangement links TRBV9 to TRBJ2-1, with D possibly being TRBD2 (5 bases). CDR3 length: 16 amino acids. Germline loops: CDR1 SGDLS, CDR2 YYNGEE. V dropped 0 bases and J dropped 1 base, with 11 bases sitting between them. Filled out from reference TRBV9 and TRBJ2-1, the complete variable domain reads DSGVTQTPKHLITATGQRVTLRCSPRSGDLSVYWYQQSLDQGLQFLIQYYNGEERAKGNILERFSAQQFPDLHSELNLSSLELGDSALYFCASSVGAEVSYNEQFFGPGTRLTVL.

The chain links TRBV3-1 (or the pseudogene TRBV3-2) to TRBJ2-1, with TRBD2 matching 9 bases. Germline V CDR1 and CDR2: LGHDT, YNNKEL (reference sequence). The ends lost 1 base at V and 2 bases at J; junction bases unmatched: 6. The CDR3 is made up of 17 amino acids. The CDR3 loop is CASSQVRGLAPYNEQFF. The DNA for the CDR3 is TGTGCCAGCAGCCAAGTACGGGGACTAGCCCCCTACAATGAGCAGTTCTTC.

This clone showed up just once. The gene calls are TRBV18 and TRBJ2-5; 7 nucleotides agree with TRBD2. CDR1 and CDR2 from the germline V gene are KGHSH and LQKENI. The ends lost 6 bases at V and 3 bases at J; junction bases unmatched: 13. The CDR3 loop spans 16 amino acids. The DNA of the CDR3 is TGTGCCAGCTCCTCCTGGGAGGGGTTCACCAAAGAGACCCAGTACTTC. This encodes CASSSWEGFTKETQYF.

This clone has just a few counts. The chain uses TRBV6-4 and TRBJ2-5; D call uncertain. V lost 5 bases and J lost 1, with 14 bases in between. This CDR3 contains 15 residues. CDR1 is MRHNA and CDR2 is SNTAGT in the germline V gene. The CDR3 is CASSKWAGTQETQYF. In DNA, the CDR3 is TGTGCCAGCAGTAAATGGGCAGGAACCCAAGAGACCCAGTACTTC.

Worth noting for this clone: The same CDR3 also results from other DNA sequences found in this sample. The chain links TRBV4-1 to TRBJ1-5, with D possibly matching TRBD1 (6 bases). V gave up 1 base and J gave up 2 bases, with 12 bases separating them. Germline CDR1 MGHRA, CDR2 YSYEKL. The CDR3 has 16 amino acids. In nucleotides, the CDR3 is TGCGCCAGCAGCCAAGTAGGCAGGGGCGGCAATCAGCCCCAGCATTTT. Translated: CASSQVGRGGNQPQHF.

The J gene is TRBJ1-1, the V gene TRBV5-4; 7 bases are shared with TRBD1. CDR1 and CDR2 (germline): SGHNT, YYREEE (reference sequence). The CDR3 is 15 residues long. V trimming: 0 bases; J trimming: 4 bases; junction bases outside the gene matches: 6. CDR3 protein: CASSLGQGRGTEAFF. The DNA of the CDR3 is TGTGCCAGCAGCTTGGGACAGGGTCGTGGCACTGAAGCTTTCTTT.

The V call is TRBV6-1, the J call TRBJ1-6; D is possibly TRBD1 (6 bases). The CDR3 runs 16 residues. Deletions cut 2 bases from V and 6 bases from J, with 14 bases between. CDR1 and CDR2 from the germline V gene are MNHNS and SASEGT. This CDR3 reads CASSERVGQTNSPLHF. DNA for the CDR3: TGTGCCAGCAGTGAAAGGGTCGGACAGACTAATTCACCCCTCCACTTT.

The CDR3 reads CASRRDSNTEAFF. In DNA, the CDR3 is TGTGCCAGCAGGAGAGACAGCAACACTGAAGCTTTCTTT. This chain joins TRBV2 and TRBJ1-1; tentatively, D is TRBD1 (5 bases). Trimming took 6 bases from V and 2 from J, leaving 10 bases between them. The CDR3 is 13 residues long. From germline, CDR1 is SNHLY and CDR2 FYNNEI.

The sample holds one count of this clone. The V and J genes are TRBV11-2 and TRBJ2-5; 8 bases match TRBD1. The CDR3 runs 15 residues. V was pared by 5 bases and J by 4 bases, with 9 bases of the junction left unmatched. CDR1 is SGHAT and CDR2 is FQNNGV in the germline V gene. CDR3: CASSPRQGQAETQYF. DNA of the CDR3: TGTGCCAGCAGCCCCCGACAGGGACAGGCAGAGACCCAGTACTTC.

The chain couples TRBV4-2 to TRBJ2-7, with a possible D match to TRBD2 (5 bases). V was trimmed by 0 bases and J by 4 bases, leaving 19 bases between them. Germline V gene lookup returns CDR1 LGHNA and CDR2 YNFKEQ. The CDR3 runs to 17 residues. The CDR3 sequence is CASSQDGLALGLYEQYF. Written as DNA, the CDR3 is TGTGCCAGCAGCCAAGATGGCCTAGCTTTAGGTTTATACGAGCAGTACTTC.

V usage is TRBV10-2 and J usage is TRBJ1-2; the D gene is possibly TRBD1 (6 bases). V was pared by 0 bases and J by 4 bases, with 12 bases between. The CDR3 sequence is 15 residues long. Per germline, CDR1 WSHSY and CDR2 SAAADI. The CDR3 loop reads CASSESLGQSYGYTF. The CDR3 region has the DNA TGCGCCAGCAGTGAGTCTTTAGGACAGTCCTATGGCTACACCTTC.

The V and J genes are TRBV12-3 or TRBV12-4 and TRBJ2-5; D call uncertain. V lost 5 bases, J lost 5 bases, and 6 bases lay in between. The CDR3 runs 11 residues. CDR3 DNA sequence: TGTGCCAGCAGTGAACTGGAGACCCAGTACTTC. Translating it yields CASSELETQYF.